A selection of T cell receptor beta chains follows, all from one sample in a study of blood T cell repertoires in COVID-19. Clones were sequenced by immunoSEQ multiplex PCR, and TCRdb holds only the in-frame ones, with some missing. The profile shows over 90,000 clones, approximately 89% of them singletons. Sequencing was done on a sample of peripheral blood. These receptors came from a woman aged 80 or over in a cohort sampled during active COVID-19. Both conserved end residues are part of each CDR3. The D gene is left open where the match is weak. Not every row has a clone size; where given, it reads once, few, many or a size class.

V gene	clone size	J gene	D gene	CDR3 DNA	CDR3 protein
TRBV7-9	NA	TRBJ2-1	NA	TGTGCCAGCAGCCCACTGACAAGTTTGAATTCCTACAATGAGCAGTTCTTC	CASSPLTSLNSYNEQFF
TRBV12-3/TRBV12-4	once	TRBJ1-1	NA	TGTGCCAGCAGCCTAGTAGGGAGCACTGAAGCTTTCTTT	CASSLVGSTEAFF
TRBV11-2	NA	TRBJ1-1	TRBD1	TGTGCCAGCAGCCACACAGGGGGCACTGAAGCTTTCTTT	CASSHTGGTEAFF
TRBV5-1	NA	TRBJ2-7	TRBD1	TGCGCCAGCAGCTCGGTACAGGGGGTTTACGAGCAGTACTTC	CASSSVQGVYEQYF
TRBV11-2	NA	TRBJ2-2	TRBD2	TGTGCCAGCAGCTTAGTTAGCGGGAGCATCGGGGAGCTGTTTTTT	CASSLVSGSIGELFF
TRBV3-1/TRBV3-2	NA	TRBJ2-7	TRBD2	TGTGCCAGCAGCCTGGGGGGGGGCTACGAGCAGTACTTC	CASSLGGGYEQYF
TRBV6-2/TRBV6-3	NA	TRBJ1-6	NA	TGTGCCAGCAGTTTATCAGGGAATAATTCACCCCTCCACTTT	CASSLSGNNSPLHF
TRBV14	NA	TRBJ1-2	TRBD1	TGTGCCAGCAGCCAAGGACAGGGACTGACCTATGGCTACACCTTC	CASSQGQGLTYGYTF
TRBV28	NA	TRBJ1-4	NA	TGTGCCAGCAGTTCGCGGACAGTATGGTTTTTT	CASSSRTVWFF
TRBV10-3	NA	TRBJ2-7	NA	TGTGCCATCAGTGACCAGGACTACGAGCAGTACTTC	CAISDQDYEQYF
TRBV12-3/TRBV12-4	NA	TRBJ2-3	TRBD2	TGTGCCACTAGCGGGGGGGATACGCAGTATTTT	CATSGGDTQYF
TRBV21-1	NA	TRBJ2-7	NA	TGTGCCAGCGTCCAAATTCGAGGTTACGAGCAGTACTTC	CASVQIRGYEQYF
TRBV2	NA	TRBJ2-3	NA	TGTGCCAGCAGTGAAGTCAGTCTGGGCTCAGATACGCAGTATTTT	CASSEVSLGSDTQYF
TRBV3-1/TRBV3-2	NA	TRBJ2-7	TRBD2	TGTGCCAGCAGCCCAGGACTAGCGGGAGACGAGCAGTACTTC	CASSPGLAGDEQYF
TRBV3-1/TRBV3-2	few	TRBJ2-7	NA	TGTGCCAGCAGCCAAGATGTAGTCTCGGGCGAGCAGTACTTC	CASSQDVVSGEQYF
TRBV18	NA	TRBJ2-2	TRBD2	TGTGCCAGCTCACCATGGACTAGCGGGGTGAACACCGGGGAGCTGTTTTTT	CASSPWTSGVNTGELFF
TRBV24-1	NA	TRBJ1-1	TRBD1	TGTGCCACCAGTGAATCTACAGGGGCTGAAGCTTTCTTT	CATSESTGAEAFF
TRBV19	NA	TRBJ1-4	TRBD1	TGTGCCAGTAGTACACAGGGGCGGATAGTCGAAAAACTGTTTTTT	CASSTQGRIVEKLFF
TRBV18	NA	TRBJ1-3	TRBD1	TGTGCCAGCTCAGACGACAGGGCTGGAAACACCATATATTTT	CASSDDRAGNTIYF
TRBV19	NA	TRBJ1-1	NA	TGTGCCACCTCGGGGGGGTGGATACCTACGGAAGCTTTCTTT	CATSGGWIPTEAFF
TRBV7-2	NA	TRBJ1-6	NA	TGTGCCAGCAGCTTAGCGCAGGGGAGTGATTCACCCCTCCACTTT	CASSLAQGSDSPLHF
TRBV10-3	once	TRBJ1-2	TRBD1	TGTGCCATCAGTGAGGCGGACAGGCAAGGCTACACCTTC	CAISEADRQGYTF
TRBV19	NA	TRBJ1-1	NA	TGTGCCAGTAGTACCCAGGGTGAGAGCGCTGAAGCTTTCTTT	CASSTQGESAEAFF
TRBV21-1	NA	TRBJ2-2	NA	TGTGCCAGCAGCATCGAATCTGACAGGGGAATAGGAACCGGGGAGCTGTTTTTT	CASSIESDRGIGTGELFF
TRBV19	NA	TRBJ1-2	NA	TGTGCCAGTAGCTTGGAAGGACATCCCAGCTATGGCTACACCTTC	CASSLEGHPSYGYTF
TRBV7-9	NA	TRBJ1-2	NA	TGTGCCAGCAGCTTGGCAACAGGGAGTGGCTACACCTTC	CASSLATGSGYTF
TRBV12-3/TRBV12-4	NA	TRBJ2-1	NA	TGTGCCAGCAGTTTCGGCGCGGCTGAGCAGTTCTTC	CASSFGAAEQFF
TRBV5-1	NA	TRBJ1-4	TRBD1	TGCGCCAGCAGCTCCACAGGGGCTATTAATGAAAAACTGTTTTTT	CASSSTGAINEKLFF
TRBV2	NA	TRBJ2-7	NA	TGTGCCAGCAGGGCCCGGACTGACTACGAGCAGTACTTC	CASRARTDYEQYF
TRBV12-5	once	TRBJ1-6	NA	TGTGCTAGTGGTTTGGGGCAGGGATCCAATAATTCACCCCTCCACTTT	CASGLGQGSNNSPLHF
TRBV24-1	NA	TRBJ2-1	NA	TGTGCCACCAGTGAGGGCAGGCCCACGGACAATGAGCAGTTCTTC	CATSEGRPTDNEQFF
TRBV2	NA	TRBJ2-2	TRBD2	TGTGCCAGCAAAGGGCTCGGGACTAGGAGCACCGGGGAGCTGTTTTTT	CASKGLGTRSTGELFF
TRBV7-9	few	TRBJ2-7	TRBD2	TGTGCCAGCAGCCCCTTTTTTCTCGGGGGGAGCTACGAGCAGTACTTC	CASSPFFLGGSYEQYF
TRBV27	NA	TRBJ2-2	NA	TGTGCCAGCAGTTGGGTGGGAGGGAACACCGGGGAGCTGTTTTTT	CASSWVGGNTGELFF
TRBV12-5	once	TRBJ2-7	NA	TGTGCTAGTGGTTTGGACCTGACATCCTACTCCTACGAGCAGTACTTC	CASGLDLTSYSYEQYF
TRBV7-9	NA	TRBJ1-3	NA	TGTGCCAGCAGCTTAATAGGGGCCTCCTCTGGAAACACCATATATTTT	CASSLIGASSGNTIYF
TRBV27	NA	TRBJ1-5	TRBD1	TGTGCCAGCAGTTTAGGCCGGGGACAGGCGGGAAATCAGCCCCAGCATTTT	CASSLGRGQAGNQPQHF
TRBV19	NA	TRBJ2-2	TRBD2	TGTGCCACCGGGAGGTGGGACGGGGAGCTGTTTTTT	CATGRWDGELFF
TRBV2	NA	TRBJ2-7	TRBD1	TGTGCCAGTGCCGACACAGGGGGCCGTCACTACGAGCAGTACTTC	CASADTGGRHYEQYF
TRBV28	NA	TRBJ2-3	NA	TGTGCCAGCAGCGCTAGCCCAGATACGCAGTATTTT	CASSASPDTQYF
TRBV2	NA	TRBJ2-5	TRBD2	TGTGCCAGCATAGGCAGGGAGGGGGAGACCCAGTACTTC	CASIGREGETQYF
TRBV11-2	NA	TRBJ1-2	TRBD1	TGTGCCAGCAGCTCCGGGACAGGATCCGAATTCTATGGCTACACCTTC	CASSSGTGSEFYGYTF
TRBV5-8	NA	TRBJ1-5	NA	TGTGCCAGCAGCTTACAGGGTAGCAATCAGCCCCAGCATTTT	CASSLQGSNQPQHF
TRBV5-1	NA	TRBJ2-3	TRBD1	TGCGCCAGCAGCTCGGGACAGAGCACAGATACGCAGTATTTT	CASSSGQSTDTQYF
TRBV7-2	NA	TRBJ2-1	TRBD2	TGTGCCAGCGGATTCAGCGGGGGCCATTACAATGAGCAGTTCTTC	CASGFSGGHYNEQFF
TRBV28	NA	TRBJ2-7	NA	TGTGCCAGCGGCTTTTCTTACGAGCAGTACTTC	CASGFSYEQYF
TRBV2	NA	TRBJ1-6	NA	TGTGCCAACAGTGATGGGCCCACAGGGATCACCTATAATTCACCCCTCCACTTT	CANSDGPTGITYNSPLHF
TRBV10-3	NA	TRBJ2-1	TRBD1	TGTGCCATCAGCGGACAGGACGGAAGTTCCTACAATGAGCAGTTCTTC	CAISGQDGSSYNEQFF
TRBV27	NA	TRBJ2-1	TRBD2	TGTGCCAGCAGGCGGGGGCGCGGGAGGGACGAACTGTTCTTC	CASRRGRGRDELFF
TRBV7-3	NA	TRBJ2-1	TRBD2	TGTGCCAGCAGGTACACTAGCGGGGGTAGCAATGAGCAGTTCTTC	CASRYTSGGSNEQFF
TRBV10-2	NA	TRBJ2-3	NA	TGCGCCAGCAGTGGCACAGGTCGAGATACGCAGTATTTT	CASSGTGRDTQYF
TRBV19	NA	TRBJ1-4	TRBD1	TGTGCCAGTAACATCGGGACAGGGGTCCCAATTAGGGAAAAACTGTTTTTT	CASNIGTGVPIREKLFF
TRBV10-1	NA	TRBJ2-1	TRBD2	TGCGCCAGCAGTGAGCCGTTGGCGGGAGGGCCCGATGAGCAGTTCTTC	CASSEPLAGGPDEQFF
TRBV7-2	NA	TRBJ2-5	TRBD2	TGTGCCAGCAGACCGACTAGCGGGGGGGCGGAGACCCAGTACTTC	CASRPTSGGAETQYF
TRBV2	NA	TRBJ2-3	NA	TGTGCCAGCAGTCGACTTTCGGACAGAACAGATACGCAGTATTTT	CASSRLSDRTDTQYF